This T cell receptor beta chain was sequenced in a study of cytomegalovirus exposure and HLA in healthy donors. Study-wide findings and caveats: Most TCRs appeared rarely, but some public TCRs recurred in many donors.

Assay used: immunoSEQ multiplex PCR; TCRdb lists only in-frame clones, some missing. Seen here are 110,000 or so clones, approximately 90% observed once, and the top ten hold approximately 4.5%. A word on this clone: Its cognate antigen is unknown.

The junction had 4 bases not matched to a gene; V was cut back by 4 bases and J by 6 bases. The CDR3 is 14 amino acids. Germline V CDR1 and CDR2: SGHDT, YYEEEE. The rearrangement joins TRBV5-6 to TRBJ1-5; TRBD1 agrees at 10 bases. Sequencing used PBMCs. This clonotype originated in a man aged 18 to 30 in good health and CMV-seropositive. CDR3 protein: CASSLTGGPQPQHF. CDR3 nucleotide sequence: TGTGCCAGCAGCCTGACAGGGGGCCCTCAGCCCCAGCATTTT.